A selection of T cell receptor beta chains follows, all from one sample in a study of glioma-infiltrating T cells. TCRdb independently ran MiXCR on the multiplex PCR reads; one entry per CDR3 protein. The table has about 200,000 distinct CDR3 sequences, more than 30% seen once. Sample: glioma tissue, nonneoplastic brain tissue, or PBMCs (not recorded which). These receptors all come from a human donor with low-grade glioma or glioblastoma, undergoing nonglioma brain surgery, or in good health (not recorded which). CDR3s include the opening cysteine and the closing phenylalanine or tryptophan.

CDR3aa	v_gene	j_gene
CASSILVSPTGELFF	TRBV19	TRBJ2-2
CASRGQGAGEQYF	TRBV27	TRBJ2-7
CATSRGTSSSYEQYF	TRBV15	TRBJ2-7
CASSLDRDTEAFF	TRBV19	TRBJ1-1
CASSLSVPSGRVYEQYF	TRBV27	TRBJ2-7
CSVRSGTVNTEAFF	TRBV29-1	TRBJ1-1
CASNNRGGYNEQFF	TRBV12-3/TRBV12-4	TRBJ2-1
CARSFAGGTYEQYF	TRBV28	TRBJ2-7
CASSYWGRSYEQYF	TRBV6-2/TRBV6-3	TRBJ2-7
CASSLGGVGDQPQHF	TRBV12-3/TRBV12-4	TRBJ1-5
CATSDLSGARDTSTDTQYF	TRBV24-1	TRBJ2-3
CASSYGGGGPKYF	TRBV6-5	TRBJ2-3
CASSLIQDFSYEQYF	TRBV18	TRBJ2-7
CASSQDRAGAVAEAFF	TRBV4-1	TRBJ1-1
CASSPAGQGVGWAFF	TRBV7-9	TRBJ1-1
CALSAIGRGNQPQHF	TRBV30	TRBJ1-5
CAIKDRANTEAFF	TRBV10-3	TRBJ1-1